The 28 T cell receptor beta chains below come from one sample, sequenced in a study of sequential checkpoint blockade in melanoma. Sequencing used immunoSEQ multiplex PCR; TCRdb keeps in-frame clones, though not all of them. Altogether 8,000 to 8,500 clones are present, almost 60% being singletons, with the ten largest covering roughly a sixth. Treatment defined: randomized to nivolumab then ipilimumab (arm A) or the reverse (arm B). Sequences were derived from CD8+ T cells sorted from blood (inferred from file names), sampled from a patient given nivolumab and ipilimumab in sequence. Receptor source: a human donor with melanoma.

This chain joins TRBV28 and TRBJ2-4; 9 nucleotides agree with TRBD2. The CDR3 totals 16 residues. V gave up 4 bases and J gave up 7 bases; unmatched junction bases: 11. Germline V gene data show CDR1 as MDHEN and CDR2 as SYDVKM. CDR3 in amino acids: CASSSSSGAPRNIQYF. In nucleotides, the CDR3 is TGTGCCAGCAGTTCCTCTAGCGGGGCGCCGCGGAACATTCAGTACTTC.

V gene TRBV7-8 combines with J gene TRBJ2-7, with TRBD2 identical over 10 bases. The CDR3 has 17 amino acids. V was clipped by 5 bases and J by 2 bases; unmatched bases: 12. The germline gives CDR1 SGHVS, CDR2 FQNEAQ. The CDR3, as DNA: TGTGCCAGCAGCCAGCTGGGGCTAGCGGGGGACCCCTACGAGCAGTACTTC. Amino acids: CASSQLGLAGDPYEQYF.

The chain recombines TRBV27 with TRBJ1-2, with D possibly being TRBD1 (5 bases). The V end was cut by 3 bases, the J end by 3 bases, with 11 bases between. The CDR3 runs 14 residues. The germline gives CDR1 MNHEY, CDR2 SMNVEV (reference sequence). In DNA form, the CDR3 reads TGTGCCAGCAGTTTCCGCACGGGGGACTATGGCTACACCTTC. It yields the protein CASSFRTGDYGYTF.

This clone is medium-sized. V usage is TRBV7-9 and J usage is TRBJ2-7; 8 nucleotides align to TRBD2. The CDR3 has 14 residues. CDR1 and CDR2 (germline): SEHNR, FQNEAQ (reference sequence). V trimming: 4 bases; J trimming: 2 bases; junction bases outside the gene matches: 4. As DNA, the CDR3 is TGTGCCAGCAGCTCCTCCGGGGGGGCCTACGAGCAGTACTTC. Protein product: CASSSSGGAYEQYF.

This clone was counted only a few times. The V call is TRBV7-8, the J call TRBJ1-5; 7 bases are a match to TRBD1. Trimming removed 1 base from V and 4 bases from J; junction bases left unmatched: 4. This CDR3 is built from 15 residues. CDR1 is SGHVS and CDR2 is FQNEAQ in the germline V gene. The CDR3 sequence: CASSLGTGKNQPQHF. The CDR3 DNA is TGTGCCAGCAGCTTAGGGACAGGAAAAAATCAGCCCCAGCATTTT.

This clone is medium-sized by share. V is TRBV28 and J is TRBJ2-1; 15 positions agree with TRBD2. The CDR3 contains 17 residues. The V gene's germline CDR1 is MDHEN and CDR2 SYDVKM. V shed 6 bases and J 8 bases; nucleotides not matched to a gene: 11. The CDR3 DNA reads TGTGCCAGCAGAACCGGGACTAGCGGGGGGCCGGTCGATGAGCAGTTCTTC. Protein sequence: CASRTGTSGGPVDEQFF.

The J gene is TRBJ1-5, the V gene TRBV6-5; possibly TRBD1 for D (6 bases). Germline lookup yields CDR1 MNHEY and CDR2 SVGAGI. CDR3 size: 13 residues. V was trimmed by 5 bases and J by 6 bases, leaving 11 bases between them. The CDR3 loop reads CASSGTGSQPQHF. The CDR3 coding sequence is TGTGCCAGCAGTGGCACAGGGAGTCAGCCCCAGCATTTT.

The genes are TRBV7-9 and TRBJ2-7; 11 bases are a match to TRBD1. Looked up from germline, CDR1 is SEHNR and CDR2 is FQNEAQ (reference sequence). The CDR3 extends over 15 amino acids. After removal of 5 bases from V and 3 bases from J, the junction contained 6 bases not matched to a gene. CDR3 loop: CASSPGTGGFYEQYF. The CDR3 DNA is TGTGCCAGCAGCCCGGGGACAGGGGGATTCTACGAGCAGTACTTC.

This chain uses TRBV29-1 with TRBJ2-7; TRBD2 might be the D (6 bases). This CDR3 region has 15 residues. V was pared by 8 bases and J by 5 bases, with 25 bases between. Germline CDR1 reads SQVTM; CDR2 reads ANQGSEA. CDR3 bases: TGCAGCCCAACTAGGGGCGGGGCAAGGAGAAACGAGCAGTACTTC. It codes for CSPTRGGARRNEQYF.

The chain links TRBV7-3 to TRBJ1-2; D might be TRBD1 (5 bases). This CDR3 spans 12 amino acids. V lost 5 bases to trimming and J lost 8 bases, with 12 bases between them. Germline V lookup: CDR1 SGHTA, CDR2 FQGTGA. CDR3 nucleotides: TGTGCCAGCAGCCCAGGACAAAGCGGCTACACCTTC. This sequence encodes CASSPGQSGYTF.

The chain recombines TRBV25-1 with TRBJ2-7; perhaps TRBD2 as D (5 bases). Trimming removed 8 bases from V and 1 base from J, with 9 bases in between. The CDR3 runs to 12 residues. Germline V gene data show CDR1 as MGHDK and CDR2 as SYGVNS. The CDR3 DNA reads TGTGCCAGCGGTAGGAGGTCCTACGAGCAGTACTTC. Residues: CASGRRSYEQYF.

This clone ranks as medium-sized (0.01 to 0.1%). J is TRBJ1-4 and V is TRBV7-9; 7 positions match TRBD1. Trimming took 4 bases from V and 4 from J; bases not matched to a gene: 6. Germline loops: CDR1 SEHNR, CDR2 FQNEAQ (reference sequence). The CDR3 loop spans 15 amino acids. The CDR3 region is CASSWDSRINEKLFF. In nucleotides, the CDR3 is TGTGCCAGCAGCTGGGACAGCCGAATTAATGAAAAACTGTTTTTT.

The genes are TRBV7-9 and TRBJ1-1; TRBD1 is a possible D gene (5 bases). V was shortened by 3 bases and J by 5 bases, with 7 bases between the two germline ends. The germline gives CDR1 SEHNR, CDR2 FQNEAQ (reference sequence). The CDR3 is 12 residues long. CDR3 amino acids: CASSFQGTEAFF. The CDR3 DNA is TGTGCCAGCAGCTTCCAGGGTACTGAAGCTTTCTTT.

V gene TRBV30 combines with J gene TRBJ2-6; possible D gene TRBD1, 5 bases. The CDR3 sequence is 15 residues long. Trimming took off 5 bases at V and 0 bases at J, with 11 bases between the two ends. Germline loops: CDR1 GTSNPN, CDR2 SVGIG (reference sequence). CDR3 sequence (DNA): TGTGCCTGGGAACCAGGGATCTCTGGGGCCAACGTCCTGACTTTC. Translation gives CAWEPGISGANVLTF. Based on the CDR3 plus reference TRBV30 and TRBJ2-6, the full variable domain is SQTIHQWPATLVQPVGSPLSLECTVEGTSNPNLYWYRQAAGRGLQLLFYSVGIGQISSEVPQNLSASRPQDRQFILSSKKLLLSDSGFYLCAWEPGISGANVLTFGAGSRLTVL.

The chain employs TRBV30 and TRBJ2-7; tentative D call: TRBD1 (6 bases). The CDR3 runs to 15 residues. Germline V lookup: CDR1 GTSNPN, CDR2 SVGIG (reference sequence). Trimming pared 0 bases from V and 0 bases from J, leaving 12 bases between. This CDR3 reads CAWSVLGQHSYEQYF. CDR3 in DNA: TGTGCCTGGAGTGTACTCGGACAGCACTCCTACGAGCAGTACTTC.

The rearrangement joins TRBV7-3 to TRBJ1-5, with D maybe TRBD1 (5 bases). Germline values: CDR1 SGHTA, CDR2 FQGTGA. V lost 5 bases, J lost 4 bases, and 15 bases lay in between. CDR3 length: 15 residues. The CDR3: CASSDRGYTNQPQHF. CDR3 DNA: TGTGCCAGCAGCGATAGGGGATATACAAATCAGCCCCAGCATTTT.

The chain links TRBV4-3 to TRBJ1-4, with TRBD1 matching 9 bases. The CDR3 length is 15 residues. The V and J ends lost 4 bases and 5 bases, in that order; junction bases with no gene match: 5. The germline CDR1 and CDR2 sequences are LGHNA and YSLEER. CDR3 sequence: CASSLKDRGNEKLFF. The DNA for the CDR3 is TGCGCCAGCAGCCTTAAGGACAGGGGCAATGAAAAACTGTTTTTT.

J is TRBJ1-3 and V is TRBV9; TRBD1 is a possible D gene (5 bases). Germline loops: CDR1 SGDLS, CDR2 YYNGEE. V lost 0 bases and J lost 0, with 7 bases in between. CDR3 size: 15 residues. The DNA for the CDR3 is TGTGCCAGCAGCGTAGACAGGACCTCTGGAAACACCATATATTTT. Translated, it gives CASSVDRTSGNTIYF.

The chain carries TRBV27 and TRBJ2-1; TRBD1 matches at 8 bases. Trimming at V came to 7 bases and at J to 0 bases, leaving 2 bases not matched to a gene. Germline V gene data show CDR1 as MNHEY and CDR2 as SMNVEV (reference sequence). The CDR3 is 14 residues long. The CDR3 is CASTTGGSYNEQFF. CDR3 nucleotide sequence: TGTGCCAGCACAACAGGGGGCTCCTACAATGAGCAGTTCTTC.

This clone has only one observation. V and J are TRBV27 and TRBJ2-1; TRBD1 matches at 7 bases. The V and J ends lost 7 bases and 8 bases, in that order; junction bases with no gene match: 14. This CDR3 region has 15 residues. The V gene's germline CDR1 is MNHEY and CDR2 SMNVEV (reference sequence). The CDR3, as DNA: TGTGCCAGCACCTCTATAGGGACAGTCGCGGATGAGCAGTTCTTC. Its translation is CASTSIGTVADEQFF.

This clone was picked up one time. The rearrangement uses TRBV6-5 and TRBJ2-7; D is possibly TRBD1 (7 bases). The CDR3 length is 15 residues. V was trimmed by 2 bases and J by 2 bases, leaving 13 bases between them. Per the germline V gene, CDR1 is MNHEY and CDR2 is SVGAGI. This CDR3 reads CASSYAQGGPYEQYF. CDR3 DNA: TGTGCCAGCAGTTACGCCCAGGGGGGCCCCTACGAGCAGTACTTC.

This rearrangement joins TRBV6-5 to TRBJ2-7, with 10 nucleotides matching TRBD1. Germline-derived CDR1 and CDR2 are MNHEY and SVGAGI. The CDR3 consists of 15 residues. Trimming at V came to 5 bases and at J to 0 bases, leaving 4 bases not matched to a gene. CDR3 coding DNA: TGTGCCAGCAGTGGCGGACAGGGGGGCTCCTACGAGCAGTACTTC. Protein product: CASSGGQGGSYEQYF.

This clone was seen a handful of times. V gene TRBV5-4 combines with J gene TRBJ2-7, with 13 bases aligning to TRBD2. The CDR3 is 14 residues long. Germline CDR1 and CDR2: SGHNT and YYREEE (reference sequence). J was trimmed by 7 bases and V by 4 bases; bases with no gene match: 5. CDR3 protein: CASSKGLAGREQYF. The CDR3 DNA is TGTGCCAGCAGCAAGGGACTAGCGGGGCGGGAGCAGTACTTC.

The CDR3 loop is CASSDPNRVHEQYF. CDR3 in DNA: TGTGCCAGCAGCGACCCAAACAGGGTCCACGAGCAGTACTTC. The rearrangement uses TRBV7-9 and TRBJ2-7, with D possibly matching TRBD1 (6 bases). Germline-derived CDR1 and CDR2 are SEHNR and FQNEAQ (reference sequence). Trimming removed 5 bases from V and 5 bases from J, with 16 bases in between. CDR3 size: 14 residues. The full variable domain, rest sourced from reference TRBV7-9 and TRBJ2-7, is DTGVSQNPRHKITKRGQNVTFRCDPISEHNRLYWYRQTLGQGPEFLTYFQNEAQLEKSRLLSDRFSAERPKGSFSTLEIQRTEQGDSAMYLCASSDPNRVHEQYFGPGTRLTVT.

This clone was counted a few times. The rearrangement uses TRBV28 and TRBJ1-5; no definite D call. The V and J ends lost 4 bases and 6 bases respectively, with 13 bases between them. Per the germline V gene, CDR1 is MDHEN and CDR2 is SYDVKM. The CDR3 is 14 amino acids. The CDR3 sequence is CASSYRAGSQPQHF. As DNA, the CDR3 is TGTGCCAGCAGTTACCGAGCTGGGAGTCAGCCCCAGCATTTT.

This clone appeared a few times. The chain uses TRBV4-1 and TRBJ1-2; D is uncertain. CDR3 length: 15 amino acids. Trimming removed 0 bases from V and 5 bases from J, with 13 bases in between. The germline V gene has CDR1 MGHRA and CDR2 YSYEKL. CDR3 nucleotide sequence: TGCGCCAGCAGCCAAGATAGCAGTCCTTTTTATGGCTACACCTTC. Encoded protein: CASSQDSSPFYGYTF.

V and J are TRBV4-2 and TRBJ2-7; TRBD1 might be the D (6 bases). The germline CDR1 and CDR2 sequences are LGHNA and YNFKEQ. V lost 0 bases and J 4 bases, leaving 10 bases between the germline ends. The CDR3 spans 14 residues. The CDR3 region is CASSQELGGYEQYF. CDR3 coding DNA: TGTGCCAGCAGCCAAGAGTTAGGGGGTTACGAGCAGTACTTC.

The chain joins TRBV4-2 to TRBJ2-7, with D possibly being TRBD1 (5 bases). There are 15 residues in the CDR3. V was trimmed by 0 bases and J by 1 base, leaving 10 bases between them. In germline, CDR1 is LGHNA, CDR2 YNFKEQ. Written as DNA, the CDR3 is TGTGCCAGCAGCCAAGAGGGCGCAGGGTCCTACGAGCAGTACTTC. Protein: CASSQEGAGSYEQYF.